Included here is one TCR beta chain sequence, with context. The sample comes from a study of shared clonotypes between healthy human individuals. Whole-study context: Three plates were used per donor for CD4 naive, three for CD4 memory, two for CD8 naive and one for CD8 memory.

Profiling relied on immunoSEQ multiplex PCR, and the TCRdb table lists in-frame clones only, not all of them. Among about 2.4 million clones listed, roughly 93% were seen once. This CDR3 contains 12 residues. Germline values: CDR1 MDHEN, CDR2 SYDVKM. V lost 2 bases and J lost 9, with 11 bases in between. Material: naive CD4+ T cells from PBMCs. The subset is: CD45RA+ positively selected. The receptor was isolated from a man aged 18 to 29 in good health. Some clones in this sample may be carry-over from other donors' samples. This chain uses TRBV28 with TRBJ2-7; no clear D gene. CDR3 nucleotides: TGTGCCAGCAGTTTAGGATTCCTTGTGCAGTACTTC. The encoded protein is CASSLGFLVQYF.